The clone carrying this TCR beta chain was found many times. Antigen unknown. Amplified TCR beta CDR3 regions came from RNA transcripts. The study used the HTBI primer set for a first-round RT-PCR of the TCR CDR3. TCRdb passed the multiplex PCR reads through MiXCR, listing each CDR3 protein once. The table lists around 600,000 distinct CDR3 sequences, less than 45% of them singletons, with less than 9.5% in the top ten. The data were taken from a study of T cells in Graves' hyperthyroidism and ophthalmopathy. Broader study findings: Blood samples included most of the expanded thyroid clonotypes exceeding 0.001. Ophthalmopathy, which appeared later, was predicted by the model a median roughly 6.4 months before onset.

Patients were excluded because of uncontrolled infection, other autoimmune disease, pregnancy or lactation. The CDR3 extends over 13 amino acids. Trimming stripped 5 bases from V and 5 bases from J, with 12 bases between. The germline V gene encodes CDR1 SGHTA and CDR2 FQGNSA. The sequence was obtained from an adult man with Graves' disease, either hyperthyroidism or ophthalmopathy (not recorded which). The specimen sequenced was peripheral blood or thyroid tissue (not recorded which). The chain links TRBV7-2 to TRBJ1-1; D uncertain. The DNA for the CDR3 is TGTGCCAGCAGCAGCGGGGAGAGAACTGAAGCTTTCTTT. Its translation: CASSSGERTEAFF. The full variable domain, with the rest looked up from reference TRBV7-2 and TRBJ1-1, is GAGVSQSPSNKVTEKGKDVELRCDPISGHTALYWYRQSLGQGLEFLIYFQGNSAPDKSGLPSDRFSAERTGGSVSTLTIQRTQQEDSAVYLCASSSGERTEAFFGQGTRLTVV.